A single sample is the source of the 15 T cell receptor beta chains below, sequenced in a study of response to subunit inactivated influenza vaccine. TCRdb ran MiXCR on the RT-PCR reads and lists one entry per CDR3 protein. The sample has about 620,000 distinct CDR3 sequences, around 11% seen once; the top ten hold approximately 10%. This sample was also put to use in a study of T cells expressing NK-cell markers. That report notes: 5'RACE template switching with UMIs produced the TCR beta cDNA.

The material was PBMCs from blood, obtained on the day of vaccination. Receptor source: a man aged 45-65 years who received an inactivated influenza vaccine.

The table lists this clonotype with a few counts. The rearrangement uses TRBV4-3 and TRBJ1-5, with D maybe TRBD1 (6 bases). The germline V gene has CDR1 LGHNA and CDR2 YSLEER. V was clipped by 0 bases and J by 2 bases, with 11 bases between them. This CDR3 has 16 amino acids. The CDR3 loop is CASSQDRRGRNQPQHF. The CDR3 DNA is TGCGCCAGCAGCCAAGATCGCAGGGGCCGCAATCAGCCCCAGCATTTT.

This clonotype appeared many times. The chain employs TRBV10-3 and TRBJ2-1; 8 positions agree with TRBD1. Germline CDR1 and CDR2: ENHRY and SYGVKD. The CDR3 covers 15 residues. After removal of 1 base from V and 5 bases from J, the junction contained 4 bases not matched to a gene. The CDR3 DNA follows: TGTGCCATCAGTGAGTGGCAGGGGGCGGACAATGAGCAGTTCTTC. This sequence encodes CAISEWQGADNEQFF.

The CDR3 bases are TGCGCCAGCAGCTTGGTCGGACCAAGGAGCGATGAGCAGTTCTTC. Translating it yields CASSLVGPRSDEQFF. J is TRBJ2-1 and V is TRBV5-1; D uncertain. Germline assignment: CDR1 SGHRS and CDR2 YFSETQ. The V end lost 0 bases, the J end lost 8 bases, and 15 bases lay between the germline ends. The CDR3 contains 15 residues.

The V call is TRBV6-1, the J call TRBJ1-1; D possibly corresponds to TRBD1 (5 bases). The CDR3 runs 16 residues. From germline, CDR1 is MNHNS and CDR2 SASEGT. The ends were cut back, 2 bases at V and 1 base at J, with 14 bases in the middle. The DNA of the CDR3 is TGTGCCAGCAGTGAAAGGAAGGGGCAGTCGAACACTGAAGCTTTCTTT. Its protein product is CASSERKGQSNTEAFF.

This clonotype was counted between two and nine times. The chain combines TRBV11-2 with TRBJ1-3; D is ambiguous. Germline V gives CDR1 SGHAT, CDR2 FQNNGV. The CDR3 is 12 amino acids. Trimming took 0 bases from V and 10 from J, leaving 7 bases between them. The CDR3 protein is CASSLDQITIYF. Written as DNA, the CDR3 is TGTGCCAGCAGCTTAGATCAGATTACCATATATTTT.

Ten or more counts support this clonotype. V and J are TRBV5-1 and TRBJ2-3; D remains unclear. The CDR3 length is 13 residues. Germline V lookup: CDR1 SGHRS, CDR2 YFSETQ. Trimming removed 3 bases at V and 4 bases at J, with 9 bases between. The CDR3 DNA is TGCGCCAGCAGCTCGGAGATGGCAGATACGCAGTATTTT. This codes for CASSSEMADTQYF.

The CDR3 DNA reads TGTGCCAGCAGTCCCGGAGGACGGACACAGAAGGACTACAATGAGCAGTTCTTC. Protein product: CASSPGGRTQKDYNEQFF. The chain carries TRBV12-3 or TRBV12-4 and TRBJ2-1; the D gene could be TRBD1 or TRBD2 (5 bases each). The CDR3 sequence is 18 residues long. V gave up 5 bases and J gave up 3 bases, with 23 bases separating them.

Here the CDR3 reads CATGGHGTDTQYF. For the CDR3, the DNA is TGTGCCACCGGGGGGCACGGCACAGATACGCAGTATTTT. The gene calls are TRBV24-1 and TRBJ2-3; D could derive from TRBD1 or TRBD2 (6 bases each). The germline gives CDR1 KGHDR, CDR2 SFDVKD. This CDR3 is built from 13 residues. V shed 9 bases and J shed 1 base, with 10 bases lying between them.

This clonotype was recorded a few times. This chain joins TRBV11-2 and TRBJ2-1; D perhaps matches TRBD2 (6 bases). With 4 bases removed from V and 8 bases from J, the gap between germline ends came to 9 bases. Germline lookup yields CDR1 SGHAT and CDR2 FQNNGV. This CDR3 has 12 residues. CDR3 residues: CASSSRRDEQFF. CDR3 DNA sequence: TGTGCCAGCAGCTCTAGGAGGGATGAGCAGTTCTTC.

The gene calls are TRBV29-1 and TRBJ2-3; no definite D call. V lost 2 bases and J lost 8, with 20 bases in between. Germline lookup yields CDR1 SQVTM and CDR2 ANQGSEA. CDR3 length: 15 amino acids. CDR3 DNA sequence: TGCAGCGTTGAACGTCTTGGAGCTCCCGCCTTTACGCAGTATTTT. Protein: CSVERLGAPAFTQYF.

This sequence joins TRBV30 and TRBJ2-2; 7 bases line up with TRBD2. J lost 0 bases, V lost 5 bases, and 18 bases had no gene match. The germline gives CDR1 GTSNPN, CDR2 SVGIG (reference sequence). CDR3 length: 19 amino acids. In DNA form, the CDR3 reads TGTGCCTGGGGTTCGCCCTTGGGGCTAGCGGATACGAACACCGGGGAGCTGTTTTTT. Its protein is CAWGSPLGLADTNTGELFF.

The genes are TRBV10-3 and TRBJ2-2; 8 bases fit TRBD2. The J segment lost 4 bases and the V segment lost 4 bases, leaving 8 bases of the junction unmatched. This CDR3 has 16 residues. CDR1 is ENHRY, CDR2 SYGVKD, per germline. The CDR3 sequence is CAISGGSGNPTGELFF. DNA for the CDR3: TGTGCCATCAGTGGGGGTAGCGGGAATCCCACCGGGGAGCTGTTTTTT.

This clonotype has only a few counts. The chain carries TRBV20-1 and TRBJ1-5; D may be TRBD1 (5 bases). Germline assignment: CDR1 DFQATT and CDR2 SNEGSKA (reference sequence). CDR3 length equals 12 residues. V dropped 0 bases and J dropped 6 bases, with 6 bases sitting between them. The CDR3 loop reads CSARDGGQPQHF. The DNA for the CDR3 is TGCAGTGCTAGAGACGGGGGTCAGCCCCAGCATTTT.

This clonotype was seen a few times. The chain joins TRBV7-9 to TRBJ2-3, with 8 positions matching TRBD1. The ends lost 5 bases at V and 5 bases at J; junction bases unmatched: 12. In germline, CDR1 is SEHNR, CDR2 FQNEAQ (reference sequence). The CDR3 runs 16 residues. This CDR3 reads CASSRGTGLEGDTQYF. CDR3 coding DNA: TGTGCCAGCAGCCGGGGGACAGGTTTAGAAGGAGATACGCAGTATTTT.

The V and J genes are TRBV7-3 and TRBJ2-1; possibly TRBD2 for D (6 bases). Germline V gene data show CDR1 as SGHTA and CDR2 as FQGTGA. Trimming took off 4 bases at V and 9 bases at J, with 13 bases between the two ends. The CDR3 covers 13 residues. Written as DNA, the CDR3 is TGTGCCAGCAGCTCGGGGGTTGCAGGTGAGCAGTTCTTC. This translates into CASSSGVAGEQFF.